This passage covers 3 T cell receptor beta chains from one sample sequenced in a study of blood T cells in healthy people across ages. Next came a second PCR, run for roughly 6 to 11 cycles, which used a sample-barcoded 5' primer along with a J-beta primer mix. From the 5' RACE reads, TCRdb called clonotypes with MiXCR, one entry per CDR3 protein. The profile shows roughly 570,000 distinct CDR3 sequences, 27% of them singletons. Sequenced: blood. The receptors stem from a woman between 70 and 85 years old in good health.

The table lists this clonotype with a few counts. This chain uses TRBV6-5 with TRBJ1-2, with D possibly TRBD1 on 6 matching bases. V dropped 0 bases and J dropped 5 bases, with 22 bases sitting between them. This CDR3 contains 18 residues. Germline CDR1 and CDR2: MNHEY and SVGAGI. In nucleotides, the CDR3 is TGTGCCAGCAGTTACTCGATTCTCCGGTCGGGGGGGGCTTATGGCTACACCTTC. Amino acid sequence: CASSYSILRSGGAYGYTF.

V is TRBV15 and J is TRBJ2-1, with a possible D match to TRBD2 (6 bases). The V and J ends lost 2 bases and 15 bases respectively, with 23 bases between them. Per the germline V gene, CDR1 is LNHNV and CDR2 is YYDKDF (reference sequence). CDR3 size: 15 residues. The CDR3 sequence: CATSRPGLIASKVFF. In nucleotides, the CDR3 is TGTGCCACCAGCAGACCGGGACTGATTGCCTCTAAGGTGTTCTTC. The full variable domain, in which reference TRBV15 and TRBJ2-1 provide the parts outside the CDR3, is DAMVIQNPRYQVTQFGKPVTLSCSQTLNHNVMYWYQQKSSQAPKLLFHYYDKDFNNEADTPDNFQSRRPNTSFCFLDIRSPGLGDTAMYLCATSRPGLIASKVFFGPGTRLTVL.

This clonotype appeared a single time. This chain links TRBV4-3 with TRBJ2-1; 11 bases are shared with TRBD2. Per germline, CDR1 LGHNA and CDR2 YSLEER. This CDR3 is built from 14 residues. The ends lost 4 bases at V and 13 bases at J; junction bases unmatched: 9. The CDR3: CASSLDSGGANQFF. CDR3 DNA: TGCGCCAGCAGCCTTGATAGCGGGGGGGCCAATCAGTTCTTC.